The subject of this entry is one TCR beta chain. This PCR relied on a set of 60 Vbeta primers and 13 Jbeta primers. Data came from immunoSEQ multiplex PCR; TCRdb stores just in-frame clones and leaves some out. The table shows tens of thousands of clones, with around 82% occurring only once. The junction had 5 bases not matched to a gene; V was cut back by 2 bases and J by 6 bases. The CDR3 runs to 15 residues. Germline V gives CDR1 ENHRY, CDR2 SYGVKD. This record belongs to a study of cytomegalovirus exposure and HLA in healthy donors. The TCR originated in a woman in her late teens or twenties in good health and CMV-seronegative. Sequenced input: PBMCs. The chain has TRBV10-3 and TRBJ2-1; 9 bases match TRBD2. This chain's CDR3 is CAISERGLASNEQFF. DNA for the CDR3: TGTGCCATCAGTGAGAGGGGACTAGCTAGCAATGAGCAGTTCTTC.